Listed below are T cell receptor beta chains from one sample, sequenced in a study of T cells in localized non-small cell lung cancer. Only in-frame clones appear in the TCRdb table, and some are missing; sequencing was by immunoSEQ multiplex PCR. Of about 46,000 clones listed, 81% were seen once; the top ten hold roughly 18%. The source material was peripheral blood mononuclear cells, sampled before any cancer treatment. The receptors shown here come from a man aged 40 to 70 with stage III lung adenocarcinoma. Each CDR3 is given with its conserved first and last residue. The D gene is left open where the match is weak. Rows give clone size only sometimes, using once, few, many, or a class for an expanded clone.

TRBJ2-7,TRBD2,.,TRBV5-4,TGTGCCAGCAGCCTGGGGGGGAGGAGAGACGAGCAGTACTTC,CASSLGGRRDEQYF
TRBJ1-5,.,few,TRBV7-8,TGTGCCAGCAGCTTCAGGGAGAGCAATCAGCCCCAGCATTTT,CASSFRESNQPQHF
TRBJ1-5,TRBD1,.,TRBV27,TGTGCCAGCAGTGCCCGGACAGGGGGCCAGCCCCAGCATTTT,CASSARTGGQPQHF
TRBJ2-1,TRBD1,.,TRBV25-1,TGTGCCAGCATACAGGGGGAAGTGTGGGATGAGCAGTTCTTC,CASIQGEVWDEQFF
TRBJ2-3,.,.,TRBV29-1,TGCAGCGTTCGCACAGGCCCCTTTACAGATACGCAGTATTTT,CSVRTGPFTDTQYF
TRBJ2-5,TRBD1,.,TRBV7-7,TGTGCCAGCAGCGTGGACAGGGGGCGTGAGACCCAGTACTTC,CASSVDRGRETQYF
TRBJ1-2,.,.,TRBV2,TGTGCCAGCAGTGAACAGGGGACTTACTATGGCTACACCTTC,CASSEQGTYYGYTF
TRBJ2-7,TRBD2,.,TRBV5-5,TGTGCCAGCGGCTTGGGGCAGCGGGGGTTCTACGAGCAGTACTTC,CASGLGQRGFYEQYF
TRBJ1-2,.,large,TRBV6-5,TGTGCCAGCAGTTACTCCGGGGATGGGGGCTACACCTTC,CASSYSGDGGYTF
TRBJ1-1,.,.,TRBV5-6,TGTGCCAGCAGCTCCTATGCTGAAGCTTTCTTT,CASSSYAEAFF
TRBJ2-1,.,.,TRBV20-1,TGCAGTGCCCCTAGGGGGGTAGGGCAGTTCTTC,CSAPRGVGQFF
TRBJ2-7,TRBD2,.,TRBV6-6,TGTGCCAGCACCGAAGCGGGGGGTTCCTCCTACGAGCAGTACTTC,CASTEAGGSSYEQYF
TRBJ2-3,.,.,TRBV9,TGTGCCAGCAGCGTTCACCCGGTCACAGATACGCAGTATTTT,CASSVHPVTDTQYF
TRBJ2-1,.,few,TRBV5-4,TGTGCCAGCAGCGCACTGGCGGGGCATGACAATGAGCAGTTCTTC,CASSALAGHDNEQFF
TRBJ2-5,.,.,TRBV7-2,TGTGCCAGCAGCTTTAGCCCCCGAGAGACCCAGTACTTC,CASSFSPRETQYF
TRBJ2-1,TRBD2,.,TRBV7-2,TGTGCCAGCAGCTATAGCGGGGATTACAATGAGCAGTTCTTC,CASSYSGDYNEQFF
TRBJ2-3,.,.,TRBV13,TGTGCCAGCAGCACTCGGGGCCTTTCTAGCACAGATACGCAGTATTTT,CASSTRGLSSTDTQYF
TRBJ2-3,TRBD1,.,TRBV5-8,TGTGCCAGCAGCTTGACAGGGGGCGATGGAGATACGCAGTATTTT,CASSLTGGDGDTQYF
TRBJ1-1,.,.,TRBV4-1,TGCGCCAGCAGCCAAGGCAGGGAAGCTGAAGCTTTCTTT,CASSQGREAEAFF
TRBJ2-7,TRBD1,.,TRBV27,TGTGCCAGCACAAACCCGGGACAGGGGACCTACGAGCAGTACTTC,CASTNPGQGTYEQYF
TRBJ2-1,.,.,TRBV19,TGTGCCAGTAGGGGATACAATGAGCAGTTCTTC,CASRGYNEQFF
TRBJ2-3,TRBD2,.,TRBV9,TGTGCCAGCAGCGTAGGCCCAGCGGGGGGGTCAGATACGCAGTATTTT,CASSVGPAGGSDTQYF
TRBJ1-3,.,few,TRBV11-2,TGTGCCAGCAGCCCTCTTCGCGAAAACACCATATATTTT,CASSPLRENTIYF